The T cell receptor (beta chain) described here comes from a study of beta chain features in type 1 diabetes. Whole-study results and caveats: For patients, the naive, central memory and Treg TCRB repertoires appeared more alike than for healthy donors.

On this clone: Its matching antigen is unknown.

Sorted populations all had greater than 98% purity. V gave up 0 bases and J gave up 4 bases, with 10 bases separating them. The CDR3 runs to 14 residues. Germline V gene lookup returns CDR1 KGHSH and CDR2 LQKENI. Sequenced material consisted of expressed TCRB transcripts (all of the isolated RNA was reverse transcribed). Generated by immunoSEQ multiplex PCR, the TCRdb table keeps only in-frame clones and is missing some. This sample has about 230,000 clones, with 9.6% found just once. Sequencing was performed on naive CD4+ T cells from blood. This chain connects TRBV18 to TRBJ2-7; D may be TRBD2 (6 bases). The sequence was obtained from a woman under 30 in good health. The CDR3 DNA reads as TGTGCCAGCTCACCACCGGGACTGGGATACGAGCAGTACTTC. It yields the protein CASSPPGLGYEQYF.